This is a list of T cell receptor beta chains from one sample in a study of PD-1 blockade in classical Hodgkin lymphoma. This table comes from immunoSEQ multiplex PCR, and its TCRdb copy is limited to in-frame clones, with some not included. The sample has 130,000 to 150,000 clones; approximately 72% are singletons. The source material was peripheral blood mononuclear cells (PBMCs), sampled before the second cycle of nivolumab. All receptors come from a human donor with classical Hodgkin lymphoma. The CDR3 runs from the conserved cysteine through the conserved F or W. D genes are given only for firm matches. The size field is filled for only some rows; it gives once, few, many or a size class.

-	TRBD1	TRBV10-3	TRBJ1-6	CATHPGQGYSPLHF	TGTGCCACCCACCCGGGACAGGGGTATTCACCCCTCCACTTT
-	-	TRBV11-2	TRBJ1-2	CASSRDGNYGYTF	TGTGCCAGCAGCCGGGACGGTAACTATGGCTACACCTTC
-	-	TRBV10-3	TRBJ1-2	CAISERIEDHYGYTF	TGTGCCATCAGTGAGAGGATTGAGGACCACTATGGCTACACCTTC
-	TRBD1	TRBV7-3	TRBJ2-7	CASSPDRGFGEQYF	TGTGCCAGCAGCCCGGACAGGGGGTTCGGCGAGCAGTACTTC
few	-	TRBV7-7	TRBJ1-4	CASSPCSLGGRDGPVFNEKLFF	TGTGCTAGCAGCCCATGTTCTCTTGGGGGTAGGGACGGACCAGTATTTAATGAAAAACTGTTTTTT
few	-	TRBV6-4	TRBJ1-5	CASSVEENQPQHF	TGTGCCAGCAGTGTTGAGGAAAATCAGCCCCAGCATTTT
-	-	TRBV18	TRBJ1-1	CASSPLGPSEAFF	TGTGCCAGCTCACCATTGGGTCCGTCTGAAGCTTTCTTT
-	-	TRBV7-7	TRBJ2-2	CASSLGRTGQLNTGELFF	TGTGCTAGCAGCTTAGGGAGGACGGGACAGCTAAACACCGGGGAGCTGTTTTTT
-	-	TRBV29-1	TRBJ1-1	CSGGAMNTEAFF	TGCAGCGGAGGGGCCATGAACACTGAAGCTTTCTTT
few	-	TRBV21-1	TRBJ1-5	CASRGTVPYSNQPQHF	TGTGCCAGCAGGGGGACAGTACCCTATAGCAATCAGCCCCAGCATTTT
-	-	TRBV28	TRBJ2-7	CASSYDPDRHYEQYF	TGTGCCAGCAGTTATGACCCGGACAGACACTACGAGCAGTACTTC
-	TRBD1	TRBV7-3	TRBJ2-7	CASSFSGTGGYEQYF	TGTGCCAGCAGCTTCTCCGGGACAGGGGGCTACGAGCAGTACTTC
-	TRBD1	TRBV27	TRBJ1-6	CASSRDRVYSNSPLHF	TGTGCCAGCAGTCGGGACAGGGTTTATAGTAATTCACCCCTCCACTTT
-	TRBD1	TRBV7-7	TRBJ2-1	CASSWGQGNNEQFF	TGTGCTAGCAGCTGGGGACAGGGTAACAATGAGCAGTTCTTC
-	TRBD1	TRBV28	TRBJ2-7	CASSFVQGRHEQYF	TGTGCCAGCAGTTTCGTACAGGGGCGTCACGAGCAGTACTTC
-	TRBD2	TRBV14	TRBJ2-5	CASSQELAGSETQYF	TGTGCCAGCAGCCAAGAGCTAGCGGGATCAGAGACCCAGTACTTC
-	-	TRBV4-1	TRBJ2-3	CASSQVTGTPSTDTQYF	TGCGCCAGCAGCCAAGTTACCGGGACCCCTAGCACAGATACGCAGTATTTT
-	-	TRBV4-3	TRBJ2-1	CASSQAGTFYNEQFF	TGCGCCAGCAGCCAAGCAGGGACCTTCTACAATGAGCAGTTCTTC
-	TRBD1	TRBV10-3	TRBJ2-1	CAISDTGQPSSYNEQFF	TGTGCCATCAGTGACACGGGACAGCCGAGCTCCTACAATGAGCAGTTCTTC
-	-	TRBV5-1	TRBJ2-6	CASSLDTPGANVLTF	TGCGCCAGCAGCTTGGATACCCCCGGGGCCAACGTCCTGACTTTC
once	-	TRBV6-5	TRBJ2-7	CASSYFTGFPAEQYF	TGTGCCAGCAGTTACTTCACAGGGTTCCCGGCCGAGCAGTACTTC
-	TRBD1	TRBV6-6	TRBJ2-7	CASRGQSLSYEQYF	TGTGCCAGCCGGGGACAGTCCCTCTCCTACGAGCAGTACTTC
-	-	TRBV19	TRBJ2-1	CASSIGFDEQFF	TGTGCCAGTAGTATAGGGTTTGATGAGCAGTTCTTC
-	TRBD2	TRBV7-2	TRBJ2-7	CASSWGGEQYF	TGTGCCAGCAGCTGGGGGGGCGAGCAGTACTTC
few	-	TRBV9	TRBJ2-1	CASSVVSAGYNEQFF	TGTGCCAGCAGCGTAGTATCAGCGGGCTACAATGAGCAGTTCTTC
-	-	TRBV19	TRBJ2-3	CASSGRTDTQYF	TGTGCCAGTAGCGGTCGCACAGATACGCAGTATTTT
-	-	TRBV5-6	TRBJ1-1	CASSFLSRTEAFF	TGTGCCAGCAGCTTCCTAAGCCGGACTGAAGCTTTCTTT
few	TRBD1	TRBV6-6	TRBJ1-5	CASRQGDQPQHF	TGTGCCAGCAGGCAGGGGGATCAGCCCCAGCATTTT
-	TRBD1	TRBV19	TRBJ1-2	CASSNYRAGQGNYGYTF	TGTGCCAGTAGCAATTATCGGGCAGGACAGGGGAACTATGGCTACACCTTC
-	-	TRBV19	TRBJ2-2	CASSIVQGIGELFF	TGTGCCAGTAGTATAGTTCAGGGGATCGGGGAGCTGTTTTTT
-	-	TRBV5-1	TRBJ2-7	CASTKGYGTNYEQYF	TGCGCCAGCACCAAGGGTTATGGGACAAACTACGAGCAGTACTTC
-	-	TRBV27	TRBJ2-1	CASSPWESTLGNEQFF	TGTGCCAGCAGTCCCTGGGAGTCCACCCTTGGCAATGAGCAGTTCTTC
-	TRBD1	TRBV5-4	TRBJ1-1	CASSLDGQGANTEAFF	TGTGCCAGCAGCTTGGATGGACAGGGGGCGAACACTGAAGCTTTCTTT